This T cell receptor beta chain is drawn from a study of cytomegalovirus exposure and HLA in healthy donors. Study observations and caveats: Exclusion applied to some V segments, including TRBV6-2 and TRBV6-3, as they were indistinguishable.

Per germline, CDR1 SNHLY and CDR2 FYNNEI. V was trimmed by 10 bases and J by 5 bases, leaving 30 bases between them. This CDR3 contains 17 residues. Donors sampled were nominally healthy, though unrecorded immune exposures were likely. The PCR had 60 Vbeta and 13 Jbeta primers. Profiled with immunoSEQ multiplex PCR; TCRdb holds only in-frame clones, not every one. The sample holds under 200,000 clones; 65% to 85% are singletons and the top ten take 2.5% to 4%. This clone was seen a few times. Its antigen is currently unknown. This rearrangement joins TRBV2 to TRBJ2-7; D gene ambiguous. The sequenced material came from PBMCs. This receptor was obtained from a woman between 45 and 60 years old in good health and CMV-seropositive. In nucleotides, the CDR3 is TGTGCCACCTCACCTTCGTGGGTTTTCTCGGGTCGAAACGAGCAGTACTTC. Amino acid sequence: CATSPSWVFSGRNEQYF.